What follows is one TCR beta chain and its context. The CDR3 runs to 17 residues. The V segment lost 1 base and the J segment 4 bases; nucleotides outside the gene matches: 9. CDR1 is KGHSH, CDR2 LQKENI, per germline. The data derive from a study of blood T cell repertoires in COVID-19. Study overall: Samples came from the United States, Italy and Spain, spanning acute and convalescent COVID-19. Sources were T cells, B-cell-depleted T cells, or PBMCs; the material itself was cDNA or gDNA.

Per the original methods: The assay estimated nucleated cells by amplifying reference gene primers. TCRdb's table, derived via immunoSEQ multiplex PCR, lists solely in-frame clones and lacks some. Clonal size and the V and J genes are those of that table, whereas D and trimming came from the DNA. Among tens of thousands of clones listed, more than 65% were seen once. The receptor's source is a woman in her fifties or sixties with acute or convalescent COVID-19. The chain employs TRBV18 and TRBJ2-3; 9 bases line up with TRBD1. The sequenced sample was peripheral blood. As DNA, the CDR3 is TGTGCCAGCTCACCACTGCCGGGACAGGGTGTTGCAGATACGCAGTATTTT. Protein sequence: CASSPLPGQGVADTQYF. The full variable domain, in which reference TRBV18 and TRBJ2-3 provide the parts outside the CDR3, is NAGVMQNPRHLVRRRGQEARLRCSPMKGHSHVYWYRQLPEEGLKFMVYLQKENIIDESGMPKERFSAEFPKEGPSILRIQQVVRGDSAAYFCASSPLPGQGVADTQYFGPGTRLTVL.